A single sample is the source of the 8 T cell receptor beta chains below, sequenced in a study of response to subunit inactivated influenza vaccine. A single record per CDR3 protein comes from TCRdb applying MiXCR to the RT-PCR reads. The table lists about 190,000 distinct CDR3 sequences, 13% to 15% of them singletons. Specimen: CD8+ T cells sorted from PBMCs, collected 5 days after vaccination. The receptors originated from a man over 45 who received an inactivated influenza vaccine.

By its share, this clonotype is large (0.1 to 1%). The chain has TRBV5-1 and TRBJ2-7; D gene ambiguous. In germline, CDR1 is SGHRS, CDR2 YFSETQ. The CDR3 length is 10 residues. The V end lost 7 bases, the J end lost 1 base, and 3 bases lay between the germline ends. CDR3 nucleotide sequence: TGCGCCAGCGGATCCTACGAGCAGTACTTC. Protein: CASGSYEQYF.

CDR3 nucleotide sequence: TGTGCCAGCAGCGTAGGTGTCGGAGGGACAGGGGGCGAGGACGAGCAGTACTTC. As protein: CASSVGVGGTGGEDEQYF. The chain carries TRBV9 and TRBJ2-7; 12 nucleotides agree with TRBD1. Trimming cost V 0 bases and J 5 bases; bases outside gene matches: 12. This CDR3 is 18 amino acids long. The germline V gene encodes CDR1 SGDLS and CDR2 YYNGEE. The full variable domain, completed using reference TRBV9 and TRBJ2-7, is DSGVTQTPKHLITATGQRVTLRCSPRSGDLSVYWYQQSLDQGLQFLIQYYNGEERAKGNILERFSAQQFPDLHSELNLSSLELGDSALYFCASSVGVGGTGGEDEQYFGPGTRLTVT.

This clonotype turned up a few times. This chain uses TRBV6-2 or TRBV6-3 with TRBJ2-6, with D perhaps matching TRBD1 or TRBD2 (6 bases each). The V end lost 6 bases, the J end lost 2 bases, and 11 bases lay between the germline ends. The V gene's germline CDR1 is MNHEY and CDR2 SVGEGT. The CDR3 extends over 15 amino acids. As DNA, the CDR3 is TGTGCCAGCAGCCGAAGGGGGGCTGGGGCCAACGTCCTGACTTTC. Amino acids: CASSRRGAGANVLTF.

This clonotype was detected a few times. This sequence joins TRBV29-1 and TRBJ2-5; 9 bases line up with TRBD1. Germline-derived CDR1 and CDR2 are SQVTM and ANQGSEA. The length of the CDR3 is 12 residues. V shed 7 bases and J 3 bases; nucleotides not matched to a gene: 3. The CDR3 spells CSGGTGKETQYF. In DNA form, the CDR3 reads TGCAGCGGTGGGACAGGGAAAGAGACCCAGTACTTC.

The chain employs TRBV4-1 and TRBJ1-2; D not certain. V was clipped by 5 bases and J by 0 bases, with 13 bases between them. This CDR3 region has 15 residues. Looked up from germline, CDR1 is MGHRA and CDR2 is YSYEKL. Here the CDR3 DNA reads TGCGCCAGCAGCAAGGACGGAATCACTAACTATGGCTACACCTTC. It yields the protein CASSKDGITNYGYTF.

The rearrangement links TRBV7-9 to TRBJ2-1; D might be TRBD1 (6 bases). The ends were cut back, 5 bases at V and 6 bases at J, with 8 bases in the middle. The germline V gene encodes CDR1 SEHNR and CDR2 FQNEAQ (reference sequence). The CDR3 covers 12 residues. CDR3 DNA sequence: TGTGCCAGCAGCGGACAGCCCAATGAGCAGTTCTTC. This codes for CASSGQPNEQFF.

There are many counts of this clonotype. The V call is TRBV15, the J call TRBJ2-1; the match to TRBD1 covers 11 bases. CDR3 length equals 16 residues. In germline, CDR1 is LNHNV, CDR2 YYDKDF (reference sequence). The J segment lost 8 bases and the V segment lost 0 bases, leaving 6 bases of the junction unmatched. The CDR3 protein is CATSRDRGQGVHEQFF. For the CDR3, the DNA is TGTGCCACCAGCAGAGATCGGGGACAGGGGGTTCATGAGCAGTTCTTC.

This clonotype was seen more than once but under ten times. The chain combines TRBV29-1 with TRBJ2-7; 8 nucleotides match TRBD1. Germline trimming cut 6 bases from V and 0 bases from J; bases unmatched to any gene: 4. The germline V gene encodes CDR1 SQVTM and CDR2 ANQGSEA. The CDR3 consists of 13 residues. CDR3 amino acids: CSVRTGFSYEQYF. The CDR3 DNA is TGCAGCGTCCGGACAGGGTTCTCCTACGAGCAGTACTTC.